This T cell receptor (beta chain) was identified in a study of blood T cell repertoires in COVID-19. Germline V lookup: CDR1 MNHEY, CDR2 SVGAGI. The CDR3 contains 15 residues. V was shortened by 6 bases and J by 6 bases, with 18 bases between the two germline ends. Sequencing was performed with immunoSEQ multiplex PCR; in TCRdb, only in-frame clones are kept and a portion is missing. The sample lists around 98,000 clones; about 88% were seen once. The chain has TRBV6-5 and TRBJ1-5, with a tentative D call TRBD1 (5 bases). The sample was peripheral blood. This clonotype was obtained from a woman aged 60-70 years with acute or convalescent COVID-19. CDR3 sequence: CASSSLDGGRQPQHF. Written as DNA, the CDR3 is TGTGCCAGCAGCTCCCTCGACGGGGGACGTCAGCCCCAGCATTTT.